The 31 T cell receptor beta chains below come from one sample, sequenced in a study of blood T cell repertoires in COVID-19. TCRdb keeps only in-frame clones here, not all; method: immunoSEQ multiplex PCR. Among fewer than 200,000 clones, roughly 76% were seen once, and the ten largest hold 8.5% to 10%. The sequenced sample was peripheral blood. Receptors were obtained from a woman in her 50s with active or convalescent COVID-19.

This chain uses TRBV6-2 or TRBV6-3 with TRBJ1-1, with D possibly matching TRBD1 (6 bases). This CDR3 has 17 residues. CDR1 is MNHEY, CDR2 SVGEGT, per germline. V lost 0 bases and J lost 4, with 18 bases in between. CDR3 in DNA: TGTGCCAGCAGTTACTCCCGGCTGGGGGGGCAGGCCACTGAAGCTTTCTTT. Protein sequence: CASSYSRLGGQATEAFF.

CDR3 in amino acids: CAISERGYNEQFF. CDR3 DNA sequence: TGTGCCATCAGTGAGAGGGGCTACAATGAGCAGTTCTTC. The chain has TRBV10-3 and TRBJ2-1; possible D gene TRBD1, 5 bases. V was clipped by 2 bases and J by 3 bases, with 5 bases between them. CDR3 length equals 13 residues. The germline V gene encodes CDR1 ENHRY and CDR2 SYGVKD.

The chain links TRBV30 to TRBJ1-1; D call uncertain. Trimming pared 2 bases from V and 4 bases from J, leaving 11 bases between. Germline V gene data show CDR1 as GTSNPN and CDR2 as SVGIG (reference sequence). This CDR3 region has 13 residues. The CDR3: CAWSPGWSTEAFF. For the CDR3, the DNA is TGTGCCTGGAGTCCGGGATGGAGCACTGAAGCTTTCTTT.

The chain carries TRBV30 and TRBJ1-4; 7 bases line up with TRBD1. The CDR3 extends over 11 amino acids. Trimming took 2 bases from V and 10 from J; bases not matched to a gene: 1. Per the germline V gene, CDR1 is GTSNPN and CDR2 is SVGIG (reference sequence). Here the CDR3 DNA reads TGTGCCTGGAGTTACAGGGGAAAACTGTTTTTT. Its protein product is CAWSYRGKLFF.

This clone was seen a handful of times. The rearrangement uses TRBV5-8 and TRBJ1-5, with TRBD1 identical over 11 bases. The V gene end was trimmed by 4 bases and the J gene end by 11 bases; junction bases not matched to a gene: 5. Germline V lookup: CDR1 SGHTS, CDR2 YDEGEE. The CDR3 loop spans 13 amino acids. The CDR3 DNA sequence: TGTGCCAGCAGCGTGGACAGGGGGCAGACCCAGCATTTT. It codes for CASSVDRGQTQHF.

The CDR3 bases are TGTGCCAGCAGCTCCACAGGGGGCGGCTATGGCTACACCTTC. Amino acid sequence: CASSSTGGGYGYTF. This chain joins TRBV5-6 and TRBJ1-2; TRBD1 matches at 9 bases. Germline CDR1 reads SGHDT; CDR2 reads YYEEEE. The CDR3 loop spans 14 amino acids. The V and J ends lost 3 bases and 4 bases, in that order; junction bases with no gene match: 4.

This clone was seen once. The V gene is TRBV4-3, the J gene TRBJ1-4; a possible D gene is TRBD1 (5 bases). The CDR3 covers 17 residues. Trimming took 4 bases from V and 7 from J, leaving 22 bases between them. Germline assignment: CDR1 LGHNA and CDR2 YSLEER. The CDR3 DNA sequence: TGCGCCAGCAGCCTGTCCGGCGGGACCACTTCAAGTGAAAAACTGTTTTTT. It yields the protein CASSLSGGTTSSEKLFF.

The V gene is TRBV15, the J gene TRBJ2-7; 11 nucleotides line up with TRBD1. Germline loops: CDR1 LNHNV, CDR2 YYDKDF (reference sequence). The CDR3 extends over 18 amino acids. V dropped 0 bases and J dropped 5; count of bases not matched to a gene: 12. CDR3 amino acids: CATSRDLFLGDRGDEQYF. CDR3 nucleotide sequence: TGTGCCACCAGCAGAGATCTTTTCCTTGGGGACAGGGGGGACGAGCAGTACTTC.

This chain joins TRBV25-1 and TRBJ2-3; 7 positions agree with TRBD1. With V trimmed by 3 bases and J by 3 bases, 3 bases remained unmatched. The CDR3 sequence is 14 residues long. Germline CDR1 and CDR2: MGHDK and SYGVNS. The CDR3 loop reads CASSDGTATDTQYF. The CDR3 DNA is TGTGCCAGCAGTGATGGGACAGCTACAGATACGCAGTATTTT. The complete variable domain, with remaining parts taken from reference TRBV25-1 and TRBJ2-3, reads EADIYQTPRYLVIGTGKKITLECSQTMGHDKMYWYQQDPGMELHLIHYSYGVNSTEKGDLSSESTVSRIRTEHFPLTLESARPSHTSQYLCASSDGTATDTQYFGPGTRLTVL.

V is TRBV20-1 and J is TRBJ2-1; D not resolved. Germline CDR1 is DFQATT and CDR2 is SNEGSKA (reference sequence). Deletions cut 3 bases from V and 5 bases from J, with 14 bases between. The length of the CDR3 is 14 residues. The CDR3 loop reads CSASLVARDNEQFF. The CDR3 coding sequence is TGCAGTGCTAGTTTGGTAGCACGGGACAATGAGCAGTTCTTC.

This chain connects TRBV6-5 to TRBJ2-2; 8 bases are shared with TRBD1. Trimming at V came to 0 bases and at J to 4 bases, leaving 1 base not matched to a gene. The CDR3 length is 15 residues. The V gene's germline CDR1 is MNHEY and CDR2 SVGAGI. The CDR3 DNA is TGTGCCAGCAGTTACTCCGGGACAGGCACCGGGGAGCTGTTTTTT. This sequence encodes CASSYSGTGTGELFF.

The rearrangement joins TRBV19 to TRBJ2-2; 10 positions agree with TRBD2. Losses at the gene ends were 3 bases for V and 4 bases for J; bases not matched to a gene: 8. The CDR3 spans 17 residues. Germline CDR1 LNHDA, CDR2 SQIVND (reference sequence). For the CDR3, the DNA is TGTGCCAGTAGTATTTCCCTAGCGGGAGCGACCACCGGGGAGCTGTTTTTT. Its translation is CASSISLAGATTGELFF.

V usage is TRBV20-1 and J usage is TRBJ1-2; TRBD1 is a possible D gene (5 bases). The V gene's germline CDR1 is DFQATT and CDR2 SNEGSKA (reference sequence). V was pared by 3 bases and J by 3 bases, with 11 bases between. The CDR3 covers 13 residues. The CDR3 bases are TGCAGTGCTAGTTGGGGCAGGGACTATGGCTACACCTTC. Translating gives CSASWGRDYGYTF.

The V and J genes are TRBV5-6 and TRBJ1-5; D remains ambiguous. Germline CDR1 reads SGHDT; CDR2 reads YYEEEE. Trimming removed 1 base at V and 6 bases at J, with 8 bases between. The CDR3 runs to 13 residues. CDR3 sequence (DNA): TGTGCCAGCAGCTTGAGTAGAGGTCAGCCCCAGCATTTT. Residues: CASSLSRGQPQHF.

This chain links TRBV6-5 with TRBJ2-1; the D gene is possibly TRBD1 (7 bases). The CDR3 loop spans 15 amino acids. Germline CDR1 reads MNHEY; CDR2 reads SVGAGI. The V gene lost 5 bases and the J gene lost 7 bases, with 18 bases spanning the gap. CDR3 region: CASSTQGGIGNEQFF. CDR3 DNA: TGTGCCAGCAGTACCCAGGGGGGAATTGGGAATGAGCAGTTCTTC.

The chain carries TRBV7-2 and TRBJ2-1; D remains unclear. The CDR3 runs to 14 residues. Germline CDR1 reads SGHTA; CDR2 reads FQGNSA. The ends were cut back, 1 base at V and 0 bases at J, with 4 bases in the middle. CDR3 sequence (DNA): TGTGCCAGCAGCTTAGTAAACTCCTACAATGAGCAGTTCTTC. Encoded protein: CASSLVNSYNEQFF.

This clone has a handful of counts. This chain joins TRBV19 and TRBJ1-2; 8 bases match TRBD1. Germline loops: CDR1 LNHDA, CDR2 SQIVND (reference sequence). V lost 10 bases to trimming and J lost 4 bases; unmatched junction nucleotides: 8. CDR3 length: 13 amino acids. CDR3 in amino acids: CATGQVQGYGYTF. The CDR3, as DNA: TGTGCCACGGGACAGGTTCAAGGCTATGGCTACACCTTC.

The CDR3 DNA reads as TGTGCCAGCAGCGTGGGGGCCGCCCAGGGCACAGATACGCAGTATTTT. Amino acids: CASSVGAAQGTDTQYF. The chain employs TRBV7-2 and TRBJ2-3; possible D gene TRBD1, 6 bases. The CDR3 has 16 amino acids. The V gene lost 5 bases and the J gene lost 1 base, with 16 bases spanning the gap. Germline lookup yields CDR1 SGHTA and CDR2 FQGNSA.

The V and J genes are TRBV6-5 and TRBJ1-2; D uncertain. Trimming left V 7 bases short and J 4 bases short, with 13 bases between. The germline CDR1 and CDR2 sequences are MNHEY and SVGAGI. The CDR3 has 13 amino acids. The CDR3 nucleotides are TGTGCCAGCACCCCAGCGAGGTTCTATGGCTACACCTTC. Protein: CASTPARFYGYTF.

A few counts support this clone. The genes are TRBV18 and TRBJ2-7, with TRBD2 matching 9 bases. Germline loops: CDR1 KGHSH, CDR2 LQKENI. V trimming: 6 bases; J trimming: 2 bases; junction bases outside the gene matches: 8. This CDR3 has 15 residues. The CDR3: CASSPTSGITYEQYF. The CDR3, as DNA: TGTGCCAGCTCCCCGACTAGCGGAATTACCTACGAGCAGTACTTC.

The chain links TRBV6-2 or TRBV6-3 to TRBJ1-2, with D hard to call. V was shortened by 5 bases and J by 6 bases, with 19 bases between the two germline ends. The CDR3 is made up of 15 amino acids. Looked up from germline, CDR1 is MNHEY and CDR2 is SVGEGT. The DNA for the CDR3 is TGTGCCAGCAGTCCCCCCCGGGGTGAGGGCGATGGCTACACCTTC. It yields the protein CASSPPRGEGDGYTF.

This clone has only a few counts. V and J are TRBV19 and TRBJ1-3; D gene uncertain. Trimming removed 6 bases from V and 0 bases from J, with 12 bases in between. Looked up from germline, CDR1 is LNHDA and CDR2 is SQIVND (reference sequence). The CDR3 has 15 residues. The CDR3 nucleotides are TGTGCCAGTAGAGGTGGCTGGGCCTCTGGAAACACCATATATTTT. Protein: CASRGGWASGNTIYF.

The chain employs TRBV13 and TRBJ2-2, with 11 bases matching TRBD2. CDR1 and CDR2 (germline): PRHDT, FYEKMQ (reference sequence). The CDR3 contains 17 residues. J gave up 2 bases and V 4 bases, and 6 bases lay outside the gene matches. Here the CDR3 reads CASSSLTSGINTGELFF. DNA for the CDR3: TGTGCCAGCAGCTCCTTGACTAGCGGGATTAACACCGGGGAGCTGTTTTTT.

Concerning this clone: This sample also contains other DNA sequences that code for the same CDR3. This chain connects TRBV11-2 to TRBJ2-7; D unclear. V gave up 5 bases and J gave up 1 base, with 12 bases separating them. The CDR3 sequence is 14 residues long. Germline-derived CDR1 and CDR2 are SGHAT and FQNNGV. DNA for the CDR3: TGTGCCAGCAGCCCCAGCGCACAATCCTACGAGCAGTACTTC. Residues: CASSPSAQSYEQYF. Combining the CDR3 with reference TRBV11-2 and TRBJ2-7 gives the whole variable domain EAGVAQSPRYKIIEKRQSVAFWCNPISGHATLYWYQQILGQGPKLLIQFQNNGVVDDSQLPKDRFSAERLKGVDSTLKIQPAKLEDSAVYLCASSPSAQSYEQYFGPGTRLTVT.

V and J are TRBV28 and TRBJ2-7, with 7 nucleotides matching TRBD1. CDR3 size: 15 residues. Germline lookup yields CDR1 MDHEN and CDR2 SYDVKM. V dropped 4 bases and J dropped 1; count of bases not matched to a gene: 7. CDR3 in amino acids: CASSWSGQQSYEQYF. The CDR3 nucleotides are TGTGCCAGCAGTTGGTCGGGACAGCAGTCCTACGAGCAGTACTTC. The full variable domain, its missing parts supplied by reference TRBV28 and TRBJ2-7, is DVKVTQSSRYLVKRTGEKVFLECVQDMDHENMFWYRQDPGLGLRLIYFSYDVKMKEKGDIPEGYSVSREKKERFSLILESASTNQTSMYLCASSWSGQQSYEQYFGPGTRLTVT.

This chain uses TRBV2 with TRBJ2-7, with 12 positions matching TRBD1. The length of the CDR3 is 14 residues. Germline-derived CDR1 and CDR2 are SNHLY and FYNNEI. V gave up 3 bases and J gave up 7 bases; unmatched junction bases: 4. CDR3: CASSEGQGAWEQYF. The CDR3 nucleotides read TGTGCCAGCAGTGAGGGACAGGGGGCTTGGGAGCAGTACTTC.

V usage is TRBV14 and J usage is TRBJ1-6; 9 bases map to TRBD1. This CDR3 comprises 15 residues. V trimming: 3 bases; J trimming: 10 bases; junction bases outside the gene matches: 7. Per germline, CDR1 SGHDN and CDR2 FVKESK. CDR3 loop: CASSQQTGGRSPLHF. As DNA, the CDR3 is TGTGCCAGCAGCCAGCAAACAGGGGGCAGATCACCCCTCCACTTT.

About this clone: This sample includes further DNA sequences coding for the same CDR3. The chain joins TRBV7-9 to TRBJ1-4; 9 nucleotides match TRBD1. Germline trimming cut 5 bases from V and 8 bases from J; bases unmatched to any gene: 6. This CDR3 contains 14 residues. Germline lookup yields CDR1 SEHNR and CDR2 FQNEAQ (reference sequence). This CDR3 is CASSQDRGNEKLFF. The CDR3 DNA follows: TGTGCCAGCAGCCAGGACAGGGGAAACGAAAAACTGTTTTTT.

The V and J genes are TRBV2 and TRBJ1-5, with 9 bases identical to TRBD1. With V trimmed by 5 bases and J by 7 bases, 9 bases remained unmatched. Germline lookup yields CDR1 SNHLY and CDR2 FYNNEI. The CDR3 extends over 15 amino acids. CDR3 protein: CASSSTGTGLQPQHF. The CDR3 coding sequence is TGTGCCAGCAGTAGTACCGGGACAGGGTTGCAGCCCCAGCATTTT.

In this sample, this clone turned up once. This chain uses TRBV14 with TRBJ1-3; 7 nucleotides match TRBD1. With 4 bases clipped from V and 3 bases from J, the junction kept 9 bases outside the gene matches. This CDR3 spans 16 amino acids. CDR1 SGHDN and CDR2 FVKESK come from the germline V gene. CDR3 region: CASSPRQGIVGNTIYF. The DNA of the CDR3 is TGTGCCAGCAGCCCGCGACAGGGAATAGTTGGAAACACCATATATTTT.

The chain joins TRBV9 to TRBJ1-1; TRBD1 aligns across 11 bases. Germline trimming cut 3 bases from V and 3 bases from J; bases unmatched to any gene: 4. The germline V gene has CDR1 SGDLS and CDR2 YYNGEE. The CDR3 length is 15 residues. The CDR3 DNA is TGTGCCAGCAGCGCTGGGACAGGGGGATACACTGAAGCTTTCTTT. Translated, it gives CASSAGTGGYTEAFF.